A selection of T cell receptor beta chains follows, all from one sample in a study of blood T cell repertoires in COVID-19. Only in-frame clones appear in the TCRdb table, and some are missing; sequencing was by immunoSEQ multiplex PCR. The sample holds nearly 15,000 clones; roughly nine tenths are singletons and the top ten take approximately 3.1%. Sequenced input: peripheral blood. The receptors stem from a human donor in a cohort sampled during active COVID-19. CDR3s include the opening cysteine and the closing phenylalanine or tryptophan. The D gene is left open where the match is weak. Size tells how often a clone was seen (once, few, many) or the class of an expanded clone, and some rows leave it out.

V gene,J gene,D gene,clone size,CDR3 DNA,CDR3 protein
TRBV7-9,TRBJ2-7,TRBD1,NA,TGTGCCAGCAGCTTATCGACAGGGGCCAACGAGCAGTACTTC,CASSLSTGANEQYF
TRBV19,TRBJ1-2,TRBD1,once,TGTGCGGCCGCTCGGGACAGGGGGTTCAATGGCTACACCTTC,CAAARDRGFNGYTF
TRBV6-5,TRBJ2-7,TRBD1,NA,TGTGCCAGCAGTCTACGGGACAGGGCCCCGAACTTC,CASSLRDRAPNF
TRBV3-1/TRBV3-2,TRBJ2-7,TRBD1,NA,TGTGCCAGCAGGGACAGGGCCGAGCAGTACTTC,CASRDRAEQYF
TRBV7-2,TRBJ2-1,TRBD2,NA,TGTGCCAGCAGCCCCGGGGGTAGCGGGGCCATTGAGCAGTTCTTC,CASSPGGSGAIEQFF
TRBV18,TRBJ1-5,TRBD1,NA,TGTGCCAGCTCACCCGGACAGGCCAATAATCAGCCCCAGCATTTT,CASSPGQANNQPQHF
TRBV18,TRBJ1-3,NA,NA,TGTGCCAGCTCACCAGGGCAGTTGGGTACTGGAAACACCATATATTTT,CASSPGQLGTGNTIYF
TRBV7-6,TRBJ1-2,TRBD1,NA,TGTGCCAGCAGCTTAGGGGACAGGGGGAACTATGGCTACACCTTC,CASSLGDRGNYGYTF
TRBV7-2,TRBJ1-2,NA,NA,TGTGCCAGCAGCACCAGAAACTATGGCTACACCTTC,CASSTRNYGYTF
TRBV5-4,TRBJ2-1,TRBD2,NA,TGTGCCAGCAGCCGGGGACTAGCGGGGGGATACAATGAGCAGTTCTTC,CASSRGLAGGYNEQFF
TRBV6-5,TRBJ2-7,TRBD2,NA,TGTGCCAGCAGCCCCTCGGGGGGAAGCGAGCAGTACTTC,CASSPSGGSEQYF
TRBV7-9,TRBJ1-5,NA,NA,TGTGCCAGCAGTCGTGACGGGTCTAGCAATCAGCCCCAGCATTTT,CASSRDGSSNQPQHF
TRBV15,TRBJ2-5,NA,once,TGTGCCACCAGCAGAGATTCGGGGTACCAAGAGACCCAGTACTTC,CATSRDSGYQETQYF
TRBV19,TRBJ2-3,NA,NA,TGTGCCAGTAGCGACAGGTTAGGGGATACGCAGTATTTT,CASSDRLGDTQYF
TRBV3-1/TRBV3-2,TRBJ1-3,NA,NA,TGTGCCAGCAGCCAAGACTCCGGGACTGGAAACACCATATATTTT,CASSQDSGTGNTIYF
TRBV27,TRBJ1-4,TRBD1,once,TGTGCCAGCACCCGGACAGGGGGCCGTGGAACTAATGAAAAACTGTTTTTT,CASTRTGGRGTNEKLFF
TRBV25-1,TRBJ1-2,TRBD1,NA,TGTGCCAGCAGTGAAGCCGGGACAGTCTATGGCTACACCTTC,CASSEAGTVYGYTF
TRBV10-2,TRBJ1-5,NA,NA,TGCGCCAGCAATGCCAGGGGTTCTGATCAGCCCCAGCATTTT,CASNARGSDQPQHF
TRBV29-1,TRBJ1-5,NA,NA,TGCAGCGTTGGGGCGGGGGACTATCAGCCCCAGCATTTT,CSVGAGDYQPQHF
TRBV7-9,TRBJ1-2,TRBD1,NA,TGTGCCAGCAGCTTGGGACAGGAGGGCTACACCTTC,CASSLGQEGYTF
TRBV19,TRBJ1-1,TRBD1,NA,TGTGCCAGTAGTGGGACCGGGACAGGGCGGTTCTTT,CASSGTGTGRFF
TRBV9,TRBJ2-2,TRBD2,NA,TGTGCCAGCAGCCCGACGGGGGGATCCACCGGGGAGCTGTTTTTT,CASSPTGGSTGELFF
TRBV10-3,TRBJ1-2,NA,NA,TGTGCCACTCAGGGGATCCAGAGCTATGGCTACACCTTC,CATQGIQSYGYTF
TRBV10-3,TRBJ2-1,TRBD1,once,TGTGCCATCAGGGCCGGGACAGGGGACCATGAGCAGTTCTTC,CAIRAGTGDHEQFF
TRBV18,TRBJ2-3,NA,NA,TGTGCCAGCTCACCCCGGACAGATACGCAGTATTTT,CASSPRTDTQYF
TRBV18,TRBJ1-1,NA,NA,TGTGCCAGCTCACCTTCCGGGATGAACACTGAAGCTTTCTTT,CASSPSGMNTEAFF
TRBV19,TRBJ2-2,TRBD1,once,TGTGCCAGTAGTATAGGAACCGGGACAGTCACCGGGGAGCTGTTTTTT,CASSIGTGTVTGELFF
TRBV6-6,TRBJ1-5,NA,NA,TGTGCCACTTACCCCAGGGGAGAGAGCAATCAGCCCCAGCATTTT,CATYPRGESNQPQHF
TRBV25-1,TRBJ1-2,TRBD1,NA,TGTGCCAGCAGTGAGGGGACAGCCTATGGCTACACCTTC,CASSEGTAYGYTF
TRBV5-1,TRBJ1-6,TRBD1,once,TGCGCCAGCAGCTTGACGACAGGGGCCCTTTCAGGCTCACCCCTCCACTTT,CASSLTTGALSGSPLHF
TRBV5-6,TRBJ2-7,NA,NA,TGTGCCAGCAGCTTCCCTCATGTGGTCGGTGAGCAGTACTTC,CASSFPHVVGEQYF
TRBV3-1/TRBV3-2,TRBJ2-5,TRBD2,NA,TGTGCCAGCAGCCCCAGGACTAGGCTGGGACCCCAGTACTTC,CASSPRTRLGPQYF
TRBV30,TRBJ1-5,NA,NA,TGTGCCTGGAGCTTGTCCCCGGGGCCCCAGCATTTT,CAWSLSPGPQHF
TRBV5-1,TRBJ2-2,TRBD1,NA,TGCGCCAGCAGCTTGGGCACAGGGGCCGCCGCCGCCGGGGAGCTGTTTTTT,CASSLGTGAAAAGELFF
TRBV27,TRBJ1-2,NA,NA,TGTGCCAGCAGCTCCTCGGGCAGGGGCAATGGCTACACCTTC,CASSSSGRGNGYTF
TRBV10-1,TRBJ2-1,TRBD1,NA,TGCGCCAGCAGTGAATCCGGACAGGGGAACAATGAGCAGTTCTTC,CASSESGQGNNEQFF
TRBV18,TRBJ2-5,NA,once,TGTGCCAGCTCACCCCGGACAGCGTCCCAAGAGACCCAGTACTTC,CASSPRTASQETQYF
TRBV19,TRBJ1-5,NA,NA,TGTGCCAGTAGTGAAACAGCCTATAGCAATCAGCCCCAGCATTTT,CASSETAYSNQPQHF
TRBV30,TRBJ2-5,NA,NA,TGTGCCTGGACAGTAGGGGGGGTTCAGGAGACCCAGTACTTC,CAWTVGGVQETQYF
TRBV5-1,TRBJ1-1,NA,NA,TGCGCCAGCAGCTGGGGGACACTGAACACTGAAGCTTTCTTT,CASSWGTLNTEAFF
TRBV28,TRBJ2-7,NA,NA,TGTGCCAGCAGTTTAGGGAAGTCGGGACATAATCTCTACGAGCAGTACTTC,CASSLGKSGHNLYEQYF
TRBV9,TRBJ1-2,NA,NA,TGTGCCAGCAGCGCGGGATACTCTGGGGGCTACACCTTC,CASSAGYSGGYTF
TRBV6-5,TRBJ2-4,NA,NA,TGTGCCGCAGGGGTAGCCAAAAACATTCAGTACTTC,CAAGVAKNIQYF
TRBV27,TRBJ1-1,NA,NA,TGTGCCAGCAGTCCACAGGTTTTCCGTGAAGCTTTCTTT,CASSPQVFREAFF
TRBV7-9,TRBJ1-1,TRBD1,medium-sized,TGTGCCACTGGACAGGGCTCAATGAACACTGAAGCTTTCTTT,CATGQGSMNTEAFF
TRBV7-2,TRBJ1-1,NA,NA,TGTGCCAGCAGCTCCGGCGGGGGGACTGAAGCTTTCTTT,CASSSGGGTEAFF
TRBV6-6,TRBJ2-1,TRBD2,NA,TGTGCCAGCACCTCACTAGCGGGGGGGCACAATGAGCAGTTCTTC,CASTSLAGGHNEQFF
TRBV27,TRBJ1-2,TRBD1,NA,TGTGCCAGCCGGACAGGGGGTAGTGGCTACACCTTC,CASRTGGSGYTF
TRBV19,TRBJ1-5,TRBD1,NA,TGTGCCAGTAGTCCGTCTCGACAGGGGCATAGCAATCAGCCCCAGCATTTT,CASSPSRQGHSNQPQHF
TRBV6-5,TRBJ1-2,TRBD1,NA,TGTGCCAGCAGGAAAAGGGGACAGGGGGCGGTTGGCTACACCTTC,CASRKRGQGAVGYTF
TRBV7-9,TRBJ2-7,NA,few,TGTGCCAGCAGCCGCGATACAGGTCCCTACGAGCAGTACTTC,CASSRDTGPYEQYF
TRBV11-2,TRBJ2-7,TRBD1,NA,TGTGCCAGCAGCTTGGGACAGGTGGGAGGCGAGCAGTACTTC,CASSLGQVGGEQYF
TRBV5-6,TRBJ2-1,TRBD1,NA,TGTGCCAGCAGCCTCCCGACAGGGGATCTATCCTACAATGAGCAGTTCTTC,CASSLPTGDLSYNEQFF
TRBV18,TRBJ1-1,NA,NA,TGTGCCAGCTCACCCCCGGCAGGGGAGTACACTGAAGCTTTCTTT,CASSPPAGEYTEAFF
TRBV23-1,TRBJ2-6,NA,NA,TGCGCCAGCAGTCAACACGGGACACCATCGGCCAACGTCCTGACTTTC,CASSQHGTPSANVLTF
TRBV6-5,TRBJ2-5,TRBD2,NA,TGTGCCAGCTGTCGGGTGGGGGGGGAGACCCAGTACTTC,CASCRVGGETQYF
TRBV4-1,TRBJ1-4,TRBD1,NA,TGCGCCAGCAGCCAGCGCCAGGGGGCAACTAATGAAAAACTGTTTTTT,CASSQRQGATNEKLFF
TRBV6-5,TRBJ1-6,TRBD1,medium-sized,TGTGCCAGCAACCAAGACAGGGTCCCCAATTCACCCCTCCACTTT,CASNQDRVPNSPLHF
TRBV25-1,TRBJ1-2,NA,few,TGTGCCAGCAGTGAAGAGGAGGTCTATGGCTACACCTTC,CASSEEEVYGYTF